The T cell receptor beta chain described here comes from a study of cytomegalovirus exposure and HLA in healthy donors. PCR involved 60 Vbeta and 13 Jbeta primers. The data were produced by immunoSEQ multiplex PCR, yet TCRdb's version contains in-frame clones alone and is incomplete. Found here are 150,000 to 200,000 clones, 76% of them singletons; the top ten hold about 1.5%. In this sample, this clone turned up a few times. What it recognizes is unknown. This CDR3 has 16 amino acids. Trimming took off 5 bases at V and 6 bases at J, with 20 bases between the two ends. CDR1 and CDR2 (germline): SGHVS, FNYEAQ. Whole-study results and caveats: According to the study, around 160 TCR beta chains were cytomegalovirus-associated. The study assumed roughly uniform donor sequencing depth for presence/absence analyses. As a later analysis showed, a missense DCLRE1C variant was linked to trimming of TCR beta V- and J-genes.

The genes are TRBV7-6 and TRBJ2-1, with D tentatively TRBD2 (5 bases). The receptor's source is a man aged 18 to 35 in good health and CMV-seronegative. The sample taken for sequencing was PBMCs. The CDR3 sequence is CASSPDTSRALNEQFF. CDR3 bases: TGTGCCAGCAGCCCAGACACCTCGAGGGCCCTCAATGAGCAGTTCTTC.